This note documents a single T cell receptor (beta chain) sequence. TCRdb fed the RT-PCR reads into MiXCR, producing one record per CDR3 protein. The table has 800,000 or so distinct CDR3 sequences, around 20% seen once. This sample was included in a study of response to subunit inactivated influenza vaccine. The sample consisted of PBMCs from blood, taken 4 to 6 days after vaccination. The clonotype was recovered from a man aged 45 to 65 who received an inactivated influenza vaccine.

In DNA form, the CDR3 reads TGCGCCAGCAGCTTGGAGGGACTAGCTAGGGCGCAGTATTTT. The encoded protein is CASSLEGLARAQYF. The chain links TRBV5-1 to TRBJ2-3, with TRBD2 identical over 9 bases. The CDR3 is 14 amino acids. Trimming cost V 0 bases and J 10 bases; bases outside gene matches: 6. Germline values: CDR1 SGHRS, CDR2 YFSETQ.